Following are 3 T cell receptor beta chains from one sample sequenced in a study of shared clonotypes between healthy human individuals. Profiled with immunoSEQ multiplex PCR; TCRdb holds only in-frame clones, not every one. The table lists about 1 million clones, roughly 74% of them singletons. The material sequenced was memory CD4+ T cells from PBMCs. Described subset: CD45RA-negative fraction. Receptor source: a man aged 18 to 30 in good health. Some clones in this sample may be carry-over from other donors' samples.

The rearrangement uses TRBV5-1 and TRBJ1-1; tentatively, D is TRBD1 (5 bases). The V gene's germline CDR1 is SGHRS and CDR2 YFSETQ. The CDR3 is 15 amino acids. Between the trimmed V and J ends, which lost 4 bases and 5 bases, there was a span of 18 bases. DNA for the CDR3: TGCGCCAGCAGCCCGACGTGGGGGATGGGGACTGAAGCTTTCTTT. It translates to CASSPTWGMGTEAFF.

The gene calls are TRBV6-6 and TRBJ1-2, with 7 bases aligning to TRBD1. This CDR3 is 15 amino acids long. Germline lookup yields CDR1 MNHNY and CDR2 SVGAGI (reference sequence). The ends lost 2 bases at V and 2 bases at J; junction bases unmatched: 5. Here the CDR3 DNA reads TGTGCCAGCAGTTACCAGGGGGGTTGGAACTATGGCTACACCTTC. The encoded protein is CASSYQGGWNYGYTF.

This clone appeared a few times. The chain recombines TRBV5-3 with TRBJ2-1; 7 nucleotides match TRBD2. TRBV5-3 is identified as an open reading frame with a role that is uncertain. This CDR3 is built from 15 residues. The ends lost 1 base at V and 4 bases at J; junction bases unmatched: 5. The CDR3 is CARSLITSEYNEQFF. The CDR3 DNA follows: TGTGCCAGAAGCTTGATCACTAGCGAGTACAATGAGCAGTTCTTC.